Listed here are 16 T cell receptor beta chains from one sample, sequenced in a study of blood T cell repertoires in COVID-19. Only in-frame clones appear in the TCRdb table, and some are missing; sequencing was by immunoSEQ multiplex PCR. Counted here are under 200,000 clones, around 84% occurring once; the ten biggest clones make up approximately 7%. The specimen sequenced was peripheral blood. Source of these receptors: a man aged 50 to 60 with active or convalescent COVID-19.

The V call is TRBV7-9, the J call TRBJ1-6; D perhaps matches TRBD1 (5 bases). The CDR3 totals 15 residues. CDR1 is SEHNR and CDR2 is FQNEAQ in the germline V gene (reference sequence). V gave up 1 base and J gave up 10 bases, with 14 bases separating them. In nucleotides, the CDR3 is TGTGCCAGCAGCTTAGGGGGGGGATTAAGGTCACCCCTCCACTTT. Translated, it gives CASSLGGGLRSPLHF.

Here the CDR3 reads CATSVSGGTDTQYF. The DNA for the CDR3 is TGTGCCACCAGTGTAAGCGGGGGGACAGATACGCAGTATTTT. The rearrangement uses TRBV24-1 and TRBJ2-3, with 9 positions matching TRBD2. CDR3 length: 14 residues. The V segment lost 5 bases and the J segment 3 bases; nucleotides outside the gene matches: 2. Germline values: CDR1 KGHDR, CDR2 SFDVKD.

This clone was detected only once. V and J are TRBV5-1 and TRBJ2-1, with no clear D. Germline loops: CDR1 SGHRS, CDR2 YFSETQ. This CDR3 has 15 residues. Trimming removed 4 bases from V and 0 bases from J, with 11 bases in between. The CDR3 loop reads CASSPGSNSYNEQFF. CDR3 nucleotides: TGCGCCAGCAGCCCAGGATCGAACTCCTACAATGAGCAGTTCTTC. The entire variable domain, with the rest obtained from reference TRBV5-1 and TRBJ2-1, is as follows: KAGVTQTPRYLIKTRGQQVTLSCSPISGHRSVSWYQQTPGQGLQFLFEYFSETQRNKGNFPGRFSGRQFSNSRSEMNVSTLELGDSALYLCASSPGSNSYNEQFFGPGTRLTVL.

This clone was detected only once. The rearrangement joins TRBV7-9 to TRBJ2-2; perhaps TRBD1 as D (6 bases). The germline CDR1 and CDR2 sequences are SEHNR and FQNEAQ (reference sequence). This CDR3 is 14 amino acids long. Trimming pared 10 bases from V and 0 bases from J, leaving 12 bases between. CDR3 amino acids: CATRGVTNTGELFF. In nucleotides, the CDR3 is TGTGCCACCAGGGGCGTAACGAACACCGGGGAGCTGTTTTTT.

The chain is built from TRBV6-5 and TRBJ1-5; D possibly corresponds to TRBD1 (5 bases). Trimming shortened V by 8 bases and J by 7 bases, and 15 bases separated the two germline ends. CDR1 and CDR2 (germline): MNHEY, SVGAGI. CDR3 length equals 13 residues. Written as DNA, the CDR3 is TGTGCCAGCCGAAACGGGGGAGGCCAGCCCCAGCATTTT. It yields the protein CASRNGGGQPQHF.

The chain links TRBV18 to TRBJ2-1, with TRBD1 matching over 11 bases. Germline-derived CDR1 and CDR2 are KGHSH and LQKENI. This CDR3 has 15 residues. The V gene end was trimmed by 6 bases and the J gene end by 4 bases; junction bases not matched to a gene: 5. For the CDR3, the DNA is TGTGCCAGCTCCCCCGGGACAGGGGGATACAATGAGCAGTTCTTC. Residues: CASSPGTGGYNEQFF.

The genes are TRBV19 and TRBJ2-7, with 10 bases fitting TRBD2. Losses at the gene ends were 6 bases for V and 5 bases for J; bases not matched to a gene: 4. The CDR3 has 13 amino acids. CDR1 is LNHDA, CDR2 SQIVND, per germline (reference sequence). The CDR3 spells CASRGLAGDEQYF. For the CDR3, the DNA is TGTGCCAGTAGAGGTCTAGCGGGAGACGAGCAGTACTTC.

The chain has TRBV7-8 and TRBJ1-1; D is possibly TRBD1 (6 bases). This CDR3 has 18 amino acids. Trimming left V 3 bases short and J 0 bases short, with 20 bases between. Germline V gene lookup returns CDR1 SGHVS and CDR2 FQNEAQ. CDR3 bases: TGTGCCAGCAGCTTTCCTGGGACATCGTCGATTATGAACACTGAAGCTTTCTTT. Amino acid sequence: CASSFPGTSSIMNTEAFF.

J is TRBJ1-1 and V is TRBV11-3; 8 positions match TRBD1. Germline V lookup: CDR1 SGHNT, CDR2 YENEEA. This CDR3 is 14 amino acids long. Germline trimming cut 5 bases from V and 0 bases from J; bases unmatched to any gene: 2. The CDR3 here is CASSQTGVNTEAFF. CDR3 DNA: TGTGCCAGCAGCCAGACAGGGGTGAACACTGAAGCTTTCTTT.

The CDR3 protein is CASSRTGTSGENEQFF. The DNA for the CDR3 is TGTGCCAGCAGCCGCACCGGGACTAGCGGGGAGAATGAGCAGTTCTTC. The V gene is TRBV4-2, the J gene TRBJ2-1; 13 nucleotides align to TRBD2. Germline assignment: CDR1 LGHNA and CDR2 YNFKEQ. V was pared by 4 bases and J by 7 bases, with 7 bases of the junction left unmatched. There are 16 residues in the CDR3.

For the CDR3, the DNA is TGTGCCAGCTCACCAGTTGGCAGTCTGCAGGAACCGAATGAGCAGTTCTTC. Translating it yields CASSPVGSLQEPNEQFF. The chain carries TRBV18 and TRBJ2-1; D not certain. This CDR3 comprises 17 residues. V was cut by 2 bases and J by 7 bases, with 21 bases left in between. Germline V lookup: CDR1 KGHSH, CDR2 LQKENI.

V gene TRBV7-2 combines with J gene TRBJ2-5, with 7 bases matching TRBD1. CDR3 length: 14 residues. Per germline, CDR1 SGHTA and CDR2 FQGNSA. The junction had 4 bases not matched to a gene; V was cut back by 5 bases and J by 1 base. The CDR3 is CASSPYRGQETQYF. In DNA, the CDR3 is TGTGCCAGCAGCCCCTACAGGGGCCAAGAGACCCAGTACTTC.

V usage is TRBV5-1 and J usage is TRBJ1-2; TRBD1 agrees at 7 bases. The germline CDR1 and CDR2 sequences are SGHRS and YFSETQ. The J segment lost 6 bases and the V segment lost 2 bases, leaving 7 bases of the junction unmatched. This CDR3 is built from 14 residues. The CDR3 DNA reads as TGCGCCAGCAGCTTTAGTGAGGGGGCGAATGGCTACACCTTC. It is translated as CASSFSEGANGYTF. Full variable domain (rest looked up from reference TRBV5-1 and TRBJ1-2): KAGVTQTPRYLIKTRGQQVTLSCSPISGHRSVSWYQQTPGQGLQFLFEYFSETQRNKGNFPGRFSGRQFSNSRSEMNVSTLELGDSALYLCASSFSEGANGYTFGSGTRLTVV.

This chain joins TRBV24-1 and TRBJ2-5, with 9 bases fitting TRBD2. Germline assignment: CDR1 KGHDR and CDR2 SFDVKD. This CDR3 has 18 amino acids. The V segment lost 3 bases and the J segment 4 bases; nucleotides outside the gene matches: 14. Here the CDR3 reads CATSDTRGGRVVGETQYF. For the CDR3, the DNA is TGTGCCACCAGTGATACGCGGGGGGGCCGGGTGGTCGGAGAGACCCAGTACTTC.

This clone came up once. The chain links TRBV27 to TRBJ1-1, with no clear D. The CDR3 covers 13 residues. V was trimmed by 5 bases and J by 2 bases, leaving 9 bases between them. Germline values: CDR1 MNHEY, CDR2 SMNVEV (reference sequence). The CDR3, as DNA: TGTGCCAGCAGTCTACTGAAAAACACTGAAGCTTTCTTT. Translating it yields CASSLLKNTEAFF.

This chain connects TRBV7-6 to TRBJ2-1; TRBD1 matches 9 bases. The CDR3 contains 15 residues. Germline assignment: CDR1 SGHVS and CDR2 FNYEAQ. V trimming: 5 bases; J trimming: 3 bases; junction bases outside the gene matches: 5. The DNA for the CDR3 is TGTGCCAGCAGCCCCGGGACAGGGCGCTACAATGAGCAGTTCTTC. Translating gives CASSPGTGRYNEQFF.